Below are 9 T cell receptor beta chains sequenced from a single sample in a study of T cell clones after liver transplantation. TCRdb's table, derived via immunoSEQ multiplex PCR, lists solely in-frame clones and lacks some. This sample carries tens of thousands of clones, roughly two thirds of them seen once, and the ten largest clones take approximately 15%. The input for sequencing was CD4+ T cells from blood, taken before liver transplant. The receptors were sampled from a human donor who received a liver transplant.

The chain couples TRBV27 to TRBJ1-6; 7 positions match TRBD1. CDR3 length: 14 amino acids. Germline loops: CDR1 MNHEY, CDR2 SMNVEV (reference sequence). The V and J ends lost 5 bases and 5 bases, in that order; junction bases with no gene match: 3. In DNA form, the CDR3 reads TGTGCCAGCAGTCCTGGACAGGATAATTCACCCCTCCACTTT. It yields the protein CASSPGQDNSPLHF.

The chain carries TRBV7-2 and TRBJ2-1, with 7 positions matching TRBD2. CDR3 length: 15 residues. CDR1 SGHTA and CDR2 FQGNSA come from the germline V gene. V shed 3 bases and J 5 bases; nucleotides not matched to a gene: 7. The CDR3 spells CASSFRGGGDNEQFF. In DNA, the CDR3 is TGTGCCAGCAGCTTCCGGGGCGGGGGAGACAATGAGCAGTTCTTC.

This chain uses TRBV7-2 with TRBJ1-4; D is perhaps TRBD1 (6 bases). CDR1 SGHTA and CDR2 FQGNSA come from the germline V gene. Between the trimmed V and J ends, which lost 5 bases and 0 bases, there was a span of 10 bases. The CDR3 is 15 amino acids. The CDR3 DNA sequence: TGTGCCAGCAGCCACGGGGACACAACTAATGAAAAACTGTTTTTT. Amino acid sequence: CASSHGDTTNEKLFF.

V usage is TRBV19 and J usage is TRBJ2-7; no reliable D call. Trimming cost V 0 bases and J 5 bases, with 11 bases left between them. This CDR3 is 14 amino acids long. Germline V gene data show CDR1 as LNHDA and CDR2 as SQIVND (reference sequence). CDR3 coding DNA: TGTGCCAGTAGTATAGATCAGAACAGTGACGAGCAGTACTTC. Its translation is CASSIDQNSDEQYF.

In this sample, this clone turned up a few times. The V gene is TRBV11-1, the J gene TRBJ2-1, with a tentative D call TRBD1 (5 bases). Trimming removed 1 base from V and 4 bases from J, with 14 bases in between. The CDR3 length is 16 residues. Germline V CDR1 and CDR2: SGHAT, FQDESV (reference sequence). The CDR3 reads CASSLEAQRGYNEQFF. The CDR3 nucleotides are TGTGCCAGCAGCTTAGAGGCACAAAGGGGTTACAATGAGCAGTTCTTC.

CDR3 loop: CASSLRSGGSREQFF. The CDR3 DNA reads as TGCGCCAGCAGCTTGAGGAGCGGGGGGTCGCGGGAGCAGTTCTTC. This chain joins TRBV5-1 and TRBJ2-1; 9 nucleotides agree with TRBD2. The germline V gene encodes CDR1 SGHRS and CDR2 YFSETQ. The length of the CDR3 is 15 residues. The trim removed 1 base at V and 10 bases at J, leaving 9 bases unmatched. Combining the CDR3 with reference TRBV5-1 and TRBJ2-1 gives the whole variable domain KAGVTQTPRYLIKTRGQQVTLSCSPISGHRSVSWYQQTPGQGLQFLFEYFSETQRNKGNFPGRFSGRQFSNSRSEMNVSTLELGDSALYLCASSLRSGGSREQFFGPGTRLTVL.

The V and J genes are TRBV5-6 and TRBJ1-2; a possible D gene is TRBD1 (6 bases). V was cut by 0 bases and J by 2 bases, with 8 bases left in between. The CDR3 has 14 residues. Germline lookup yields CDR1 SGHDT and CDR2 YYEEEE. CDR3 in DNA: TGTGCCAGCAGCTTGGCCACAGGGAACTATGGCTACACCTTC. Amino acids: CASSLATGNYGYTF.

This chain links TRBV29-1 with TRBJ1-2, with D perhaps TRBD1 (5 bases). Trimming took 4 bases from V and 8 from J, leaving 14 bases between them. This CDR3 is built from 12 residues. CDR1 SQVTM and CDR2 ANQGSEA come from the germline V gene. CDR3 protein: CSVAVGGGGYTF. The DNA for the CDR3 is TGCAGCGTTGCGGTGGGGGGAGGCGGCTACACCTTC.

This rearrangement joins TRBV10-2 to TRBJ2-7; 11 positions agree with TRBD2. CDR3 length equals 16 residues. Losses at the gene ends were 6 bases for V and 6 bases for J; bases not matched to a gene: 13. CDR1 and CDR2 (germline): WSHSY, SAAADI. This CDR3 is CASRSSTSGKPFEQYF. The CDR3 DNA follows: TGCGCCAGCAGGTCCTCGACTAGCGGGAAGCCCTTCGAGCAGTACTTC.